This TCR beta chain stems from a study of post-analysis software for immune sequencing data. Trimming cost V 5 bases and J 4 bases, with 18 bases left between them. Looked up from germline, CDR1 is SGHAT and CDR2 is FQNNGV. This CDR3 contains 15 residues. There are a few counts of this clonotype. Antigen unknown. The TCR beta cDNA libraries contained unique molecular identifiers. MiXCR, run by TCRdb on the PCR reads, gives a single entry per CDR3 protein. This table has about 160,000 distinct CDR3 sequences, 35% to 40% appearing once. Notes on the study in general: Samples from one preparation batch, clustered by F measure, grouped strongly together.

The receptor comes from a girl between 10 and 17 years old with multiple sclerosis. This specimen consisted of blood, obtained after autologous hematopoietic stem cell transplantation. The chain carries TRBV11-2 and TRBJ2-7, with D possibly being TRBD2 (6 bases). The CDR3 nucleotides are TGTGCCAGCAGCCTGAGCGGGTACAACGGGTACGAGCAGTACTTC. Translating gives CASSLSGYNGYEQYF.